This TCR beta chain was identified in a study of cytomegalovirus exposure and HLA in healthy donors. The primer mix had 60 Vbeta and 13 Jbeta primers. Clones were read by immunoSEQ multiplex PCR, and TCRdb kept only the in-frame ones, dropping some. The table has about 120,000 clones, around 87% seen once. A note on this clone: Its specificity is not known.

V lost 0 bases and J lost 4, with 13 bases in between. From germline, CDR1 is LNHDA and CDR2 SQIVND (reference sequence). The CDR3 is 16 residues long. Notes on the study in general: Presence/absence comparisons presumed near-even sequencing depth among donors. Sequence variants that were highly shared formed a cluster that was likely a sequencing artifact. Later, an analysis showed that TCR beta chains associated with HLA were more clonally expanded than others that were equally common. The authors later found most CMV-associated TCR beta chains appeared HLA-restricted.

The chain couples TRBV19 to TRBJ1-5; D may be TRBD1 (5 bases). This sequence was found in a man aged 40-50 years in good health and CMV-seronegative. The sequencing input was PBMCs. CDR3 amino acids: CASSIEWGRANQPQHF. CDR3 nucleotides: TGTGCCAGTAGTATAGAATGGGGCAGGGCGAATCAGCCCCAGCATTTT.